The TCR beta chain described here comes from a study of identical twins' blood T cells. TCRdb reprocessed the 5' RACE reads via MiXCR and lists one record per CDR3 protein. The sample shows about 370,000 distinct CDR3 sequences, more than 25% of them seen only once. This TCR derives from a woman aged 18-49 years in good health. Sequenced: PBMCs.

The DNA of the CDR3 is TGTGCCAGCAGCGTATCAGGGGGCCATCAGCCCCAGCATTTT. It is translated as CASSVSGGHQPQHF. The genes are TRBV9 and TRBJ1-5; 8 nucleotides line up with TRBD1. There are 14 residues in the CDR3. Germline loops: CDR1 SGDLS, CDR2 YYNGEE. Trimming at V came to 1 base and at J to 5 bases, leaving 2 bases not matched to a gene.